A selection of T cell receptor beta chains follows, all from one sample in a study of blood T cell repertoires in COVID-19. The table came from immunoSEQ multiplex PCR; TCRdb's copy has only in-frame clones and leaves some out. The sample holds roughly 260,000 clones, around 90% seen once. The specimen was peripheral blood. All receptors come from a woman between 50 and 59 years old who had recovered from COVID-19. Both conserved end residues are part of each CDR3. Fields, in order: J gene, V gene, clone size, D gene, CDR3 protein, CDR3 DNA. The D gene is left open where the match is weak. Part of the rows lack a size; the others show once, few, many or a class for expanded clones.

>TRBJ1-6|TRBV10-3|-|TRBD1
CASSGTGELDSPLHF
TGTGCCAGCTCCGGGACAGGGGAATTAGATTCACCCCTCCACTTT
>TRBJ2-7|TRBV5-1|-|TRBD2
CASGSGGPYEQYF
TGCGCCAGCGGTAGCGGGGGGCCCTACGAGCAGTACTTC
>TRBJ1-1|TRBV6-6|-|-
CASGRINTEAFF
TGTGCCAGCGGCAGGATAAACACTGAAGCTTTCTTT
>TRBJ2-5|TRBV5-1|-|TRBD1
CASSTDRFQETQYF
TGCGCCAGCAGCACGGACAGGTTTCAAGAGACCCAGTACTTC
>TRBJ1-4|TRBV18|-|TRBD1
CASSRDRDFLF
TGTGCCAGCTCGCGGGACAGGGACTTCCTTTTT
>TRBJ1-1|TRBV5-6|-|-
CASSAPWGLTEAFF
TGTGCCAGCAGCGCCCCATGGGGGCTCACTGAAGCTTTCTTT
>TRBJ2-1|TRBV21-1|-|-
CASRGDNEQFF
TGTGCCAGCCGGGGGGACAATGAGCAGTTCTTC
>TRBJ1-2|TRBV28|-|TRBD1
CASSRQGGGYTF
TGTGCCAGCAGTCGCCAGGGGGGTGGCTACACCTTC
>TRBJ1-2|TRBV6-6|-|-
CASSYTGLAYGYTF
TGTGCCAGCAGTTATACAGGGCTCGCCTATGGCTACACCTTC
>TRBJ1-6|TRBV30|-|-
CASNGQRDSPLHF
TGTGCCTCGAACGGACAGAGAGATTCACCCCTCCACTTT
>TRBJ1-3|TRBV6-6|-|-
CASSYIVGNTIYF
TGTGCCAGCAGTTACATAGTAGGAAACACCATATATTTT
>TRBJ1-1|TRBV6-5|-|-
CASSHSLEVDTEAFF
TGTGCCAGCAGTCATTCCTTGGAGGTGGACACTGAAGCTTTCTTT
>TRBJ1-2|TRBV5-5|-|-
CASRNEQGLQGYTF
TGTGCCAGCAGGAACGAACAGGGATTGCAAGGCTACACCTTC
>TRBJ1-1|TRBV19|once|-
CASSYGENTEAFF
TGTGCCAGTAGCTACGGGGAGAACACTGAAGCTTTCTTT
>TRBJ2-7|TRBV4-3|-|-
CASSQDLGQFYEQYF
TGCGCCAGCAGCCAAGATCTAGGACAGTTCTACGAGCAGTACTTC
>TRBJ2-4|TRBV12-3/TRBV12-4|-|-
CASSFLGENIQYF
TGTGCCAGCAGTTTTTTAGGGGAAAACATTCAGTACTTC
>TRBJ1-5|TRBV19|-|-
CASSIRGRGDQPQHF
TGTGCCAGTAGTATAAGGGGCAGGGGAGATCAGCCCCAGCATTTT
>TRBJ1-2|TRBV6-5|-|-
CASSQQGYGYTF
TGTGCCAGCAGTCAACAGGGCTATGGCTACACCTTC
>TRBJ1-2|TRBV19|-|-
CASRALGQLYGYTF
TGTGCCAGTAGGGCTCTAGGACAGCTCTATGGCTACACCTTC
>TRBJ2-3|TRBV2|-|-
CASSDVTSTDTQYF
TGTGCCAGCAGTGACGTCACTAGCACAGATACGCAGTATTTT
>TRBJ1-5|TRBV30|-|-
CAWSFGVNQPQHF
TGTGCCTGGAGCTTCGGGGTAAATCAGCCCCAGCATTTT
>TRBJ2-3|TRBV7-8|once|-
CASSRGRGDTQYF
TGTGCCAGCTCTCGGGGACGGGGGGATACGCAGTATTTT
>TRBJ1-1|TRBV7-2|-|TRBD1
CASTQDRVLTEAFF
TGTGCCAGCACCCAAGACAGGGTATTAACTGAAGCTTTCTTT
>TRBJ2-5|TRBV14|-|TRBD1
CASSQEGTGETQYF
TGTGCCAGCAGCCAAGAGGGGACAGGAGAGACCCAGTACTTC
>TRBJ2-2|TRBV5-6|once|TRBD1
CASVHRGQGGELFF
TGTGCCAGCGTCCATAGGGGGCAGGGCGGGGAGCTGTTTTTT